These 15 T cell receptor beta chains came from one sample sequenced in a study of response to subunit inactivated influenza vaccine. TCRdb passed the RT-PCR reads through MiXCR, listing each CDR3 protein once. The sample includes 150,000 to 200,000 distinct CDR3 sequences, 11% of them seen just once. The source material was non-naive T cells sorted from PBMCs, sampled roughly 6 weeks after vaccination. Every receptor here comes from a man between 50 and 59 years old who received an inactivated influenza vaccine.

This clonotype was seen many times. The chain recombines TRBV7-8 with TRBJ1-2; possibly TRBD1 for D (6 bases). The germline V gene has CDR1 SGHVS and CDR2 FQNEAQ. Trimming removed 5 bases at V and 10 bases at J, with 20 bases between. CDR3 length equals 14 residues. The CDR3 coding sequence is TGTGCCAGCAGCCTCTATGGGGGGGGGCAATACTACACCTTC. This translates into CASSLYGGGQYYTF.

The chain combines TRBV20-1 with TRBJ2-1; D uncertain. Looked up from germline, CDR1 is DFQATT and CDR2 is SNEGSKA (reference sequence). Trimming shortened V by 2 bases and J by 6 bases, and 5 bases separated the two germline ends. The CDR3 is 11 residues long. The CDR3 DNA reads TGCAGTGCTAGATGGAGCAATGAGCAGTTCTTC. Protein product: CSARWSNEQFF.

This clonotype was seen a handful of times. V and J are TRBV12-3 or TRBV12-4 and TRBJ1-6; tentative D call: TRBD1 (5 bases). The CDR3 covers 14 residues. V was shortened by 5 bases and J by 8 bases, with 13 bases between the two germline ends. The CDR3 bases are TGTGCCAGCAGTAGAACTATCAGGGATTCACCCCTCCACTTT. This encodes CASSRTIRDSPLHF.

This clonotype was picked up a small number of times. The rearrangement links TRBV4-1 to TRBJ1-2; tentative D call: TRBD1 (5 bases). Looked up from germline, CDR1 is MGHRA and CDR2 is YSYEKL. The CDR3 has 15 amino acids. Deletions cut 3 bases from V and 2 bases from J, with 13 bases between. In DNA form, the CDR3 reads TGCGCCAGCAGCCATCAACCGACAGTAAACTATGGCTACACCTTC. It codes for CASSHQPTVNYGYTF.

This clonotype has more than one count but fewer than ten. CDR3 protein: CASRYSLGGQEGYTF. CDR3 bases: TGTGCCAGCAGATACTCTTTAGGAGGGCAAGAAGGCTACACCTTC. J is TRBJ1-2 and V is TRBV12-3 or TRBV12-4; D gene unclear. This CDR3 is built from 15 residues. V was pared by 6 bases and J by 8 bases, with 22 bases between.

The table lists this clonotype with many counts. The chain combines TRBV28 with TRBJ1-5; tentative D call: TRBD1 (5 bases). The CDR3 runs to 12 residues. Germline CDR1 MDHEN, CDR2 SYDVKM. Trimming left V 2 bases short and J 6 bases short, with 5 bases between. The CDR3 sequence: CASSLRGQPQHF. The CDR3 DNA sequence: TGTGCCAGCAGTTTAAGGGGTCAGCCCCAGCATTTT.

A few counts support this clonotype. The rearrangement joins TRBV3-1 to TRBJ2-4; tentative D call: TRBD2 (5 bases). This CDR3 has 11 residues. Between the trimmed V and J ends, which lost 4 bases and 9 bases, there was a span of 7 bases. Germline CDR1 reads LGHDT; CDR2 reads YNNKEL (reference sequence). The CDR3 DNA sequence: TGTGCCAGCAGCCTAGGAGGCATTCAGTACTTC. Translation: CASSLGGIQYF.

The chain links TRBV28 to TRBJ2-1, with TRBD2 identical over 12 bases. The CDR3 is 18 amino acids. With 6 bases clipped from V and 9 bases from J, the junction kept 18 bases outside the gene matches. From germline, CDR1 is MDHEN and CDR2 SYDVKM. CDR3 loop: CASSPTPLTSGGRAEQFF. CDR3 nucleotide sequence: TGTGCCAGCAGCCCTACTCCGTTGACTAGCGGGGGTAGGGCTGAGCAGTTCTTC. Combining the CDR3 with reference TRBV28 and TRBJ2-1 gives the whole variable domain DVKVTQSSRYLVKRTGEKVFLECVQDMDHENMFWYRQDPGLGLRLIYFSYDVKMKEKGDIPEGYSVSREKKERFSLILESASTNQTSMYLCASSPTPLTSGGRAEQFFGPGTRLTVL.

The chain uses TRBV28 and TRBJ1-4; 9 bases line up with TRBD1. Germline V gives CDR1 MDHEN, CDR2 SYDVKM. V lost 6 bases, J lost 6 bases, and 8 bases stayed unmatched. The CDR3 totals 15 residues. Written as DNA, the CDR3 is TGTGCCAGCAGGACTCCGGGACAGGGCGATGAAAAACTGTTTTTT. Protein product: CASRTPGQGDEKLFF.

The rearrangement uses TRBV27 and TRBJ2-1, with 7 bases identical to TRBD1. J was trimmed by 5 bases and V by 3 bases; bases with no gene match: 4. In germline, CDR1 is MNHEY, CDR2 SMNVEV (reference sequence). The CDR3 runs to 14 residues. CDR3 coding DNA: TGTGCCAGCAGTTTTGGACAGGTTAACAATGAGCAGTTCTTC. This gives the protein CASSFGQVNNEQFF.

In its sample, this clonotype was seen many times. The J gene is TRBJ2-2, the V gene TRBV6-1, with a possible D match to TRBD1 (6 bases). With 6 bases removed from V and 5 bases from J, the gap between germline ends came to 13 bases. This CDR3 has 14 amino acids. The germline CDR1 and CDR2 sequences are MNHNS and SASEGT. CDR3 bases: TGTGCCAGCAGGGGGAGAGGGGGAACCGGGGAGCTGTTTTTT. Protein: CASRGRGGTGELFF.

The gene calls are TRBV28 and TRBJ2-1; no firm D call. The V end lost 6 bases, the J end lost 0 bases, and 15 bases lay between the germline ends. The V gene's germline CDR1 is MDHEN and CDR2 SYDVKM. The CDR3 sequence is 16 residues long. CDR3 DNA sequence: TGTGCCAGCAGATCCCCCGGGCCTAGCTCCTACAATGAGCAGTTCTTC. This encodes CASRSPGPSSYNEQFF.

The table lists this clonotype with many counts. The CDR3 coding sequence is TGTGCCAGCAGCCGGCGGACAAGCTACATGAACACTGAAGCTTTCTTT. Its protein product is CASSRRTSYMNTEAFF. The rearrangement uses TRBV5-5 and TRBJ1-1; D might be TRBD1 (5 bases). This CDR3 is built from 16 residues. Germline loops: CDR1 SGHKS, CDR2 YYEKEE (reference sequence). V lost 4 bases to trimming and J lost 0 bases, with 16 bases between them.

There are many counts of this clonotype. V is TRBV7-2 and J is TRBJ2-5; 8 nucleotides align to TRBD1. V was clipped by 4 bases and J by 5 bases; unmatched bases: 6. Germline lookup yields CDR1 SGHTA and CDR2 FQGNSA. The CDR3 is 14 residues long. This CDR3 is CASSSQGARETQYF. CDR3 bases: TGTGCCAGCAGCTCCCAGGGGGCGAGGGAGACCCAGTACTTC.

This clonotype was seen a handful of times. This sequence may be a read error, since a much larger clone differs from it by one base. This chain links TRBV4-3 with TRBJ2-1; D gene ambiguous. The CDR3 has 15 amino acids. Germline V CDR1 and CDR2: LGHNA, YSLEER. CDR3 sequence (DNA): TGCGCCTGCAGCCAAGGTCTAGAAGGGCGTGGTGAGCAGTTCTTC. This codes for CACSQGLEGRGEQFF.